This is a list of T cell receptor beta chains from one sample in a study of regulatory T cells in long-lasting Graves disease. TCRdb recomputed calls from the multiplex PCR reads with MiXCR, one row per CDR3 protein. The table lists around 450,000 distinct CDR3 sequences, roughly a fifth of them singletons, with 6.5% to 9% in the top ten. This sample comprised peripheral blood mononuclear cells (PBMCs), obtained when the disease was refractory, from a patient treated with antithyroid drugs. Receptors were obtained from a female donor with Graves disease. Each CDR3 is given with its conserved first and last residue. Fields, in order: D gene, V gene, clone size, CDR3 length, J gene, CDR3 DNA, CDR3 protein. D genes are given only for firm matches. Size is stated for part of the rows, as once, few or many counts, or as a class when the clone is expanded.

>.|TRBV12-3/TRBV12-4|many|15|TRBJ1-5
TGTGCCAGCAGTAGGGATGTTGGCGGCAATCAGCCCCAGCATTTT
CASSRDVGGNQPQHF
>.|TRBV7-9|.|15|TRBJ2-1
TGTGCCAGCAGCTTATACTTCGACGCAAACAATGAGCAGTTCTTC
CASSLYFDANNEQFF
>.|TRBV3-1|few|13|TRBJ2-7
TGTGCCAGCAGCCAAGCCCCGGGATGGGAGCAGTACTTC
CASSQAPGWEQYF
>TRBD1|TRBV20-1|many|16|TRBJ1-1
TGCAGTGCTCGAAGCAGGGGGCTGATACCGAACACTGAAGCTTTCTTT
CSARSRGLIPNTEAFF
>.|TRBV3-1|.|12|TRBJ2-7
TGTGCCAGCAGCCAGCATACCTACGAGCAGTACTTC
CASSQHTYEQYF
>.|TRBV11-2|.|15|TRBJ2-7
TGTGCCAGCAGCTTGAGCTCAGGAACGTACTACGAGCAGTACTTC
CASSLSSGTYYEQYF
>.|TRBV28|.|16|TRBJ2-1
TGTGCCAGCAGTTCCTGGCAGGGTTACTCCTACAATGAGCAGTTCTTC
CASSSWQGYSYNEQFF
>.|TRBV6-1|.|14|TRBJ1-5
TGTGCCAGCAGTGGGGGAGTGAGCAATCAGCCCCAGCATTTT
CASSGGVSNQPQHF
>.|TRBV7-2|few|14|TRBJ1-1
TGTGCCAGCAGCTTCAGGACGGGGAGTACTGAAGCTTTCTTT
CASSFRTGSTEAFF
>.|TRBV30|.|13|TRBJ1-3
TGTGCCTGGAGTCTGGCAACCCAAAACACCATATATTTT
CAWSLATQNTIYF